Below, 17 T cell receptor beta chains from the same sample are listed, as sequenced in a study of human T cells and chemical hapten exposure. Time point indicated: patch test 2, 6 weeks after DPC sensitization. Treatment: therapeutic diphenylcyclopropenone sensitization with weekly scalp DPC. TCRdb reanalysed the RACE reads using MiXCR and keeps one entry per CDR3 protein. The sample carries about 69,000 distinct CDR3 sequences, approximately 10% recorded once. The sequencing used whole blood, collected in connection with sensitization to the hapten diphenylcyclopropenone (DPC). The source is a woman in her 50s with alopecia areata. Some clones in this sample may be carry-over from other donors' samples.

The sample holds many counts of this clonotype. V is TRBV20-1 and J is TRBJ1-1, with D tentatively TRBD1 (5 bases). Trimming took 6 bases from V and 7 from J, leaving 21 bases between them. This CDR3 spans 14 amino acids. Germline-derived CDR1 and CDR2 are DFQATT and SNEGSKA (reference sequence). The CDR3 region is CSARRTRPGDEAFF. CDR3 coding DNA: TGCAGTGCCCGTAGGACACGGCCGGGGGATGAAGCTTTCTTT.

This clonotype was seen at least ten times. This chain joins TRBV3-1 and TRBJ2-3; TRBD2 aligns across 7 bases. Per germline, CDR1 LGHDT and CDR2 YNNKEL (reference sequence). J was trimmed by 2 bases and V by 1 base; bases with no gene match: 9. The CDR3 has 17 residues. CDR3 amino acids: CASSQGWRGSLTDTQYF. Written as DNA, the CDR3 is TGTGCCAGCAGCCAAGGTTGGCGCGGGAGTCTCACAGATACGCAGTATTTT.

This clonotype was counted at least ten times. The CDR3 spells CASSLMWASFQETQYF. The CDR3 DNA reads as TGTGCCAGCAGTTTAATGTGGGCCTCTTTCCAAGAGACCCAGTACTTC. The V gene is TRBV28, the J gene TRBJ2-5; D gene uncertain. This CDR3 is 16 amino acids long. V lost 2 bases and J lost 1, with 14 bases in between. Germline lookup yields CDR1 MDHEN and CDR2 SYDVKM.

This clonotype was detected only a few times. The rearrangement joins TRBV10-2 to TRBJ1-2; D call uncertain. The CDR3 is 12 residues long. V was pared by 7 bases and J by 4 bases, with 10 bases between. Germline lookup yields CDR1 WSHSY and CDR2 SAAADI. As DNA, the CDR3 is TGCGCCAGCACTTCAGGCCCCTATGGCTACACCTTC. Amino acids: CASTSGPYGYTF.

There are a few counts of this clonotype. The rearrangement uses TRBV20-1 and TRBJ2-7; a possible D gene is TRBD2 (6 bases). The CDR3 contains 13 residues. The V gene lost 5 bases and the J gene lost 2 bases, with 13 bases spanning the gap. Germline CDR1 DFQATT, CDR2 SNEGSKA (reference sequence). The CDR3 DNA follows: TGCAGTGCTCACAGGTGGGGGGCCTACGAGCAGTACTTC. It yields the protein CSAHRWGAYEQYF.

The CDR3 here is CSVEAGHEQYF. In nucleotides, the CDR3 is TGCAGCGTTGAAGCAGGGCACGAGCAGTACTTC. The chain joins TRBV29-1 to TRBJ2-7, with D possibly matching TRBD1 (5 bases). V was pared by 1 base and J by 5 bases, with 6 bases between. The CDR3 runs to 11 residues. Germline V gene data show CDR1 as SQVTM and CDR2 as ANQGSEA.

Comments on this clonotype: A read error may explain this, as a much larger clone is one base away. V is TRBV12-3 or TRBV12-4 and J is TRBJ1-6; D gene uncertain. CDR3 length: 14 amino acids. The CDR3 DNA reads TGTGCCAGCAGTTTTCCTTTACGTAATTCAGCCCTCCACTTT. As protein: CASSFPLRNSALHF.

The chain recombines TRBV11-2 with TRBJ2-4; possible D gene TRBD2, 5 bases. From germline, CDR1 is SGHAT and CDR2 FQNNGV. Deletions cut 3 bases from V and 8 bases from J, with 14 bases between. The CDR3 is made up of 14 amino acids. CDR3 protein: CASSFGLAVDIQYF. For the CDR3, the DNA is TGTGCCAGCAGCTTTGGGCTAGCAGTGGACATTCAGTACTTC. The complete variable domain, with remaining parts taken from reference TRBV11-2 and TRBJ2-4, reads EAGVAQSPRYKIIEKRQSVAFWCNPISGHATLYWYQQILGQGPKLLIQFQNNGVVDDSQLPKDRFSAERLKGVDSTLKIQPAKLEDSAVYLCASSFGLAVDIQYFGAGTRLSVL.

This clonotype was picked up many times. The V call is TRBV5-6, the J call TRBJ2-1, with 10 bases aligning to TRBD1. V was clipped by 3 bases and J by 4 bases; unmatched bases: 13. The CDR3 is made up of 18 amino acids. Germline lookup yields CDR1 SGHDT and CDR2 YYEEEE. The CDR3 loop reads CASSSRLPWTGGYNEQFF. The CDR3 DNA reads TGTGCCAGCAGCTCTCGCCTCCCCTGGACAGGGGGGTACAATGAGCAGTTCTTC.

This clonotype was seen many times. CDR3 sequence (DNA): TGTGCCAGCAGCCGAACGTCCAGCGCCAGCACCGGGGAGCTGTTTTTT. It codes for CASSRTSSASTGELFF. The V and J genes are TRBV7-6 and TRBJ2-2; D is unclear. The CDR3 spans 16 residues. Per germline, CDR1 SGHVS and CDR2 FNYEAQ. V was cut by 5 bases and J by 4 bases, with 17 bases left in between.

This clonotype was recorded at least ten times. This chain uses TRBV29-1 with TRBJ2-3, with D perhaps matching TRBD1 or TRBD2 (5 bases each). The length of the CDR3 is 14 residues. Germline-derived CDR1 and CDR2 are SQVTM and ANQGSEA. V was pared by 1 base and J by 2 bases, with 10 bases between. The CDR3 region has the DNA TGCAGCGTTGAAGGTCTGGGACCCACAGATACGCAGTATTTT. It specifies CSVEGLGPTDTQYF.

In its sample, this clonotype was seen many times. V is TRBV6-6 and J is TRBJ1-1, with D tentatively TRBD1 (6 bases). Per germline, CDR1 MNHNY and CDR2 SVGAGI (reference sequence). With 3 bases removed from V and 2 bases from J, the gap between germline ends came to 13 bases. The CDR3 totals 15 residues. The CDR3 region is CASSYRTDFNTEAFF. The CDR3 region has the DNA TGTGCCAGCAGTTATAGGACAGACTTCAACACTGAAGCTTTCTTT.

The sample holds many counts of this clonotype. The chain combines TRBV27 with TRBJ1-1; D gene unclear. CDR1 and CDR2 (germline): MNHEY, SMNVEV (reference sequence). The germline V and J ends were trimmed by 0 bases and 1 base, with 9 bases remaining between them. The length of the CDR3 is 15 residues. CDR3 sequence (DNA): TGTGCCAGCAGTTTATCGGGCACTTCGAACACTGAAGCTTTCTTT. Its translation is CASSLSGTSNTEAFF.

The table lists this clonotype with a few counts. The CDR3 DNA is TGCAGCGTTCAACTAATCCCAGGGGTTGAGAGCTATGGCTACACCTTC. This encodes CSVQLIPGVESYGYTF. This chain joins TRBV29-1 and TRBJ1-2; D is possibly TRBD1 (6 bases). Germline CDR1 reads SQVTM; CDR2 reads ANQGSEA. This CDR3 spans 16 amino acids. Trimming left V 5 bases short and J 4 bases short, with 23 bases between.

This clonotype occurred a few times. The CDR3 DNA reads as TGTGCCAGCAGTTTAGGGCGGCTCCTCGAGCAGTACTTC. Its protein is CASSLGRLLEQYF. The rearrangement links TRBV28 to TRBJ2-7; D gene unclear. V lost 2 bases and J 6 bases, leaving 11 bases between the germline ends. This CDR3 contains 13 residues. The V gene's germline CDR1 is MDHEN and CDR2 SYDVKM.

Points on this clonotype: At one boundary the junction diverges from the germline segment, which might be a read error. The CDR3 spells CVSSQEHRQFF. CDR3 bases: TGTGTCAGCAGCCAAGAGCATAGGCAGTTCTTC. This rearrangement joins TRBV4-2 to TRBJ2-1; D remains unclear. The CDR3 loop spans 11 amino acids. The germline CDR1 and CDR2 sequences are LGHNA and YNFKEQ.

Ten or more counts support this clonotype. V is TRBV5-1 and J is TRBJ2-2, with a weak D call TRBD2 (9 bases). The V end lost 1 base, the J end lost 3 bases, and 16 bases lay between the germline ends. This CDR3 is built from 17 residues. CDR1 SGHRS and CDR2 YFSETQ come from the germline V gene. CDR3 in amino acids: CASSLLAGQVYTGELFF. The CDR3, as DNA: TGCGCCAGCAGCTTGCTAGCGGGACAGGTTTACACCGGGGAGCTGTTTTTT.